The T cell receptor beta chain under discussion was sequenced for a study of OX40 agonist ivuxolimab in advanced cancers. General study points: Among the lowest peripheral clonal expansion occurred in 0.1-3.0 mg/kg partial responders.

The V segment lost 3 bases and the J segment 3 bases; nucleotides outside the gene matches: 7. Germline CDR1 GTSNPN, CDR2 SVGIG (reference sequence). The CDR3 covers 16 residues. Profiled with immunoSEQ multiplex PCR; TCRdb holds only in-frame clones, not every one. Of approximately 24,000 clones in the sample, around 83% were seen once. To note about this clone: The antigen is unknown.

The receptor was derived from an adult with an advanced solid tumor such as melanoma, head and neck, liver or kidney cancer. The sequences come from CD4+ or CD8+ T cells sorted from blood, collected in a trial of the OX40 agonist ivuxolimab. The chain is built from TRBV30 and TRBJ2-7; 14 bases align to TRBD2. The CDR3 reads CAWRGLAGGNFYEQYF. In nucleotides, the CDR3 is TGTGCCTGGAGAGGACTAGCGGGAGGCAATTTCTACGAGCAGTACTTC.